Listed below are T cell receptor beta chains from one sample, sequenced in a study of T cell repertoires in cytomegalovirus infection. TCRdb re-analysed the reads in MiXCR, keeping a single row per CDR3 protein. This sample yields about 310,000 distinct CDR3 sequences, of which 17% are seen a single time; 12% belongs to the top ten. Sequenced sample: PBMCs. The receptors originated from a human donor in good health (CMV status not recorded). Some clones in this sample may be carry-over from other donors' samples. The CDR3 runs from the conserved cysteine through the conserved F or W. The order of the fields is clone size, J gene, V gene, D gene, CDR3 protein, CDR3 DNA. A D gene is named only where the DNA matches it firmly. The size of a clone is reported for some rows only, either as once, few or many, or as a class for expanded clones.

size: many
J: TRBJ2-5
V: TRBV7-2
D: TRBD1
CDR3: CASSPDRGETQYF
DNA: TGTGCCAGCAGCCCCGACAGGGGAGAGACCCAGTACTTC

size: few
J: TRBJ1-6
V: TRBV27
D: -
CDR3: CASSSPDRSSYNSPLHF
DNA: TGTGCCAGCAGTTCTCCGGACAGAAGCTCCTATAATTCACCCCTCCACTTT

size: -
J: TRBJ1-1
V: TRBV6-1
D: TRBD1
CDR3: CASSIPPGQGNTEAFF
DNA: TGTGCCAGCAGTATCCCACCGGGACAGGGGAACACTGAAGCTTTCTTT

size: many
J: TRBJ1-4
V: TRBV12-3/TRBV12-4
D: -
CDR3: CASSSTTARRDLTINEKLFF
DNA: TGTGCCAGCAGTTCCACAACAGCTCGGAGGGACCTCACCATTAATGAAAAACTGTTTTTT

size: many
J: TRBJ1-4
V: TRBV4-1
D: -
CDR3: CASSQGDIPNEKLFF
DNA: TGCGCCAGCAGCCAAGGGGACATCCCTAATGAAAAACTGTTTTTT

size: -
J: TRBJ2-3
V: TRBV7-2
D: TRBD2
CDR3: CASSSGTSGVGDTQYF
DNA: TGTGCCAGCAGCTCCGGGACTAGCGGGGTGGGAGATACGCAGTATTTT

size: few
J: TRBJ1-1
V: TRBV20-1
D: -
CDR3: CSASPLVLSEAFF
DNA: TGCAGTGCTAGCCCGTTGGTACTTTCTGAAGCTTTCTTT

size: -
J: TRBJ2-5
V: TRBV12-3/TRBV12-4
D: -
CDR3: CASSLIRLETQYF
DNA: TGTGCCAGCAGTTTAATCAGGTTGGAGACCCAGTACTTC

size: -
J: TRBJ2-5
V: TRBV6-6
D: -
CDR3: CASSRDWQETQYF
DNA: TGTGCCAGCAGCCGGGACTGGCAAGAGACCCAGTACTTC

size: few
J: TRBJ2-1
V: TRBV29-1
D: -
CDR3: CSVEEMGWNNEQFF
DNA: TGCAGCGTTGAAGAGATGGGCTGGAACAATGAGCAGTTCTTC

size: few
J: TRBJ1-2
V: TRBV5-1
D: -
CDR3: CASSLYFENYGYTF
DNA: TGCGCCAGCAGCTTGTATTTTGAGAACTATGGCTACACCTTC

size: many
J: TRBJ2-5
V: TRBV7-2
D: -
CDR3: CASSLEAGGLGTQYF
DNA: TGTGCCAGCAGCTTAGAGGCCGGGGGCCTGGGGACCCAGTACTTC

size: few
J: TRBJ2-7
V: TRBV18
D: -
CDR3: CASSPIGRIGSYEQYF
DNA: TGTGCCAGCTCACCCATCGGACGCATCGGATCCTACGAGCAGTACTTC

size: many
J: TRBJ1-5
V: TRBV12-3/TRBV12-4
D: -
CDR3: CASSLARYQPQHF
DNA: TGTGCCAGCAGTTTAGCGCGGTATCAGCCCCAGCATTTT

size: -
J: TRBJ2-3
V: TRBV4-2
D: -
CDR3: CASSQAADTQYF
DNA: TGTGCCAGCAGCCAAGCAGCAGATACGCAGTATTTT